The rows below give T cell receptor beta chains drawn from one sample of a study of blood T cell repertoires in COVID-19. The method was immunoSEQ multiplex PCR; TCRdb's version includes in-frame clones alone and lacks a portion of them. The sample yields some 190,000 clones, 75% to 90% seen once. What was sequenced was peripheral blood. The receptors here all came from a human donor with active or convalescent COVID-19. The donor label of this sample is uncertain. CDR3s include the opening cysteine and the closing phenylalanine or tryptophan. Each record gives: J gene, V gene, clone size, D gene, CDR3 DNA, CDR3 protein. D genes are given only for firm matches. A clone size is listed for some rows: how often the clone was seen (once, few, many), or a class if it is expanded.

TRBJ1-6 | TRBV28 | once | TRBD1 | TGTGCCAGCAGCCCCGGGACAGTTATTTCGATGAGGGAATTCCACTTT | CASSPGTVISMREFHF
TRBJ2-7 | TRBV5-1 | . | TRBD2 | TGCGCCAGCAGCTTGGGGGGACTAGCGGGAGGAGAGCAGTACTTC | CASSLGGLAGGEQYF
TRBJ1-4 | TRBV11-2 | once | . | TGTGCCAGCAGCTTAGGACAGACAGTTGGGAAAGAAAAACTGTTTTTT | CASSLGQTVGKEKLFF
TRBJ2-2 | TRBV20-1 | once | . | TGCAGTGCTAGTCGGAACCGGGACATCTGGTCCCGGGAGCTGTTTTTT | CSASRNRDIWSRELFF
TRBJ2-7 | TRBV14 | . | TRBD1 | TGTGCCAGCAGCCAAGTTGGGACAGTATACGAGCAGTACTTC | CASSQVGTVYEQYF
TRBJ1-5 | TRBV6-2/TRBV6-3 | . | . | TGTGCCAGCAGTCCCTGGAGTAATCAGCCCCAGCATTTT | CASSPWSNQPQHF
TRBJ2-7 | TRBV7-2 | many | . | TGTGCCAGCAGCTTAGCCCCTAGCGAGCAGTACTTC | CASSLAPSEQYF
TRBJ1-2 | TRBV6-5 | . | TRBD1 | TGTGCCAGCAGTTACACCTCCGGACAGGGCACCTATGGCTACACCTTC | CASSYTSGQGTYGYTF
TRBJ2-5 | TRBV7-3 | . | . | TGTGCCAGCAGCTCCGGTACCGGAGCGGAGACCCAGTACTTC | CASSSGTGAETQYF
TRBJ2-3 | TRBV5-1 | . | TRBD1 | TGCGCCAGCAGCTCCGCTGGGACAGGGTTACCAGATACGCAGTATTTT | CASSSAGTGLPDTQYF
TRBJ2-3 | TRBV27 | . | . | TGTGCCAGCAGTTTCCTCACCGGGAGCACAGATACGCAGTATTTT | CASSFLTGSTDTQYF
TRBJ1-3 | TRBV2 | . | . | TGTGCTAGCGCACCCTGGGCGTCCGGAAACACCATATATTTT | CASAPWASGNTIYF
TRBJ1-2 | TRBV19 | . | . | TGTGCCAGTAGTATGCACCGCGGGGGGATAGGCTATGGCTACACCTTC | CASSMHRGGIGYGYTF
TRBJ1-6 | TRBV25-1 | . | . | TGTGCCAGCAGATGGGGCGATTATAATTCACCCCTCCACTTT | CASRWGDYNSPLHF
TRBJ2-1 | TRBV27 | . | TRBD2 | TGTGCCACCCTCCTTAGCGGGGGGGCGAGGAATGAGCAGTTCTTC | CATLLSGGARNEQFF
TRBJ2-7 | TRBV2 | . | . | TGTGCCAGCAGTGACGGACGAGGGGGCGAGCAGTACTTC | CASSDGRGGEQYF
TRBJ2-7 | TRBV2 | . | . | TGTGCCAGCAGCGAAAGGAGCACCTACGAGCAGTACTTC | CASSERSTYEQYF
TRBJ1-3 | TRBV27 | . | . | TGTGCCAGCAGTCGAACTCCGGGAAACACCATATATTTT | CASSRTPGNTIYF
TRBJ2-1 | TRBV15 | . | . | TGTGCCACCAGCAGGAGTTACAATGAGCAGTTCTTC | CATSRSYNEQFF
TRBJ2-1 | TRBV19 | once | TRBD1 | TGTGCCAGTTCTGAACAGGGGGCGACTTACAATGAGCAGTTCTTC | CASSEQGATYNEQFF
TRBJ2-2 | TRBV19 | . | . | TGTGCCAGTAGTAAGCAAGTAACCGGGGAGCTGTTTTTT | CASSKQVTGELFF
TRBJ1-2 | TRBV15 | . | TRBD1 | TGTGCCACCAGCAGAGATCGCCAGGGGGTTAACTATGGCTACACCTTC | CATSRDRQGVNYGYTF
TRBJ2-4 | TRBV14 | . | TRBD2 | TGTGCCAGCAGCCGTTCACTAGCGGGAGCGACCAAAAACATTCAGTACTTC | CASSRSLAGATKNIQYF
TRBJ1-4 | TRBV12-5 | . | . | TGTGCTAGTGGTCCCGGGATCAATGAAAAACTGTTTTTT | CASGPGINEKLFF
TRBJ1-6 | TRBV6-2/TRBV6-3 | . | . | TGTGCCAGCAGTCCCCGGGGGGTTGATTCACCCCTCCACTTT | CASSPRGVDSPLHF
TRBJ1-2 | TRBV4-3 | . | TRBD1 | TGCGCCAGCAGCCAAGCCCCGGACAGGGGGCTGCATGGCTACACCTTC | CASSQAPDRGLHGYTF
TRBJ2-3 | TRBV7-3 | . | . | TGTGCCAGCACCTTCCTCGGTAGCACAGATACGCAGTATTTT | CASTFLGSTDTQYF
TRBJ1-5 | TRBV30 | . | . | TGTGCCTGGAGTCGAGGGAGGGGGAGTCAGCCCCAGCATTTT | CAWSRGRGSQPQHF
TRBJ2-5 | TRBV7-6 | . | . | TGTGCCAGCAACGCGGGCGGAGGGCAGGCCCAGTACTTC | CASNAGGGQAQYF
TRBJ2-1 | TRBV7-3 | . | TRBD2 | TGTGCCAGCAGCCTAGGACTAGCGGAGTTAAATGAGCAGTTCTTC | CASSLGLAELNEQFF
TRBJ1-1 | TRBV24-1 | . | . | TGTGCCACCAGTGATCCCGCGAGCGGAGCTTTCTTT | CATSDPASGAFF
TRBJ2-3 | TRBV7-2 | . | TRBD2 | TGTGCCAGCAGCCGGACTAGCGTCCCAGATACGCAGTATTTT | CASSRTSVPDTQYF
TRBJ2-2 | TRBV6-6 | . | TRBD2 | TGTGCCAGCAGTCCTCGACTAGCGGGTGCCTCCTGGGGCAACACCGGGGAGCTGTTTTTT | CASSPRLAGASWGNTGELFF
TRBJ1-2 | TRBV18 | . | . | TGTGCCAGCTCACCATACTCCGGCCGGGACTATGGCTACACCTTC | CASSPYSGRDYGYTF
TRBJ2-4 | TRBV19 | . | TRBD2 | TGTGCCAGTAGTATAGTCGGGAGGGTAGACATTCAGTACTTC | CASSIVGRVDIQYF
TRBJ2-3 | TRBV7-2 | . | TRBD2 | TGTGCCAGCAGCTTGAGGCCTAGCGGGGGGGCAGGTGTGGATACGCAGTATTTT | CASSLRPSGGAGVDTQYF
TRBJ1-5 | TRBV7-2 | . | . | TGTGCCAGCAGCTTAGATAAGGAGGCCTGGCCCCAGCATTTT | CASSLDKEAWPQHF
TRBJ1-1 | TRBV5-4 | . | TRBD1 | TGTGCCAGCAGCTTAAGGGGCGGGACAGGGAAAGCTTTCTTT | CASSLRGGTGKAFF
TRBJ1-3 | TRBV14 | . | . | TGTGCCAGCAGCCACGGGCGACAGGCAGGAAACACCATATATTTT | CASSHGRQAGNTIYF
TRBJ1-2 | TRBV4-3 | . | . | TGCGCCAGCAGCCAAGGGGACACCAGAAACTATGGCTACACCTTC | CASSQGDTRNYGYTF
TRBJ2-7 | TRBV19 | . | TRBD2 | TGTGCCAGTACCCCGGGGGGGAACTACGAGCAGTACTTC | CASTPGGNYEQYF
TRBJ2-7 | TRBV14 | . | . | TGTGCCAGCAGCCACCGGGACATCGGGTACTTC | CASSHRDIGYF
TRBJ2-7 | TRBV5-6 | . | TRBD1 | TGTGCCAGCAGCTATACAGGGGACAGGTACGAGCAGTACTTC | CASSYTGDRYEQYF
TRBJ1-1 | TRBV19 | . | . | TGTGCCAGTAGTATTAGCCCGAACACTGAAGCTTTCTTT | CASSISPNTEAFF
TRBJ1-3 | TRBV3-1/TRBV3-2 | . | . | TGTGCCAGCAGCCCGGGGGTAGGGAACCCCTCTGGAAACACCATATATTTT | CASSPGVGNPSGNTIYF
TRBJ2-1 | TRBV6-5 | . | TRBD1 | TGTGCCAGCAGTATCGGGACAGCTCCCTACAATGAGCAGTTCTTC | CASSIGTAPYNEQFF
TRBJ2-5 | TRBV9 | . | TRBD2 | TGTGCCAGCAGCGTAGCACTAGCGGGAGAGACGACCCAGTACTTC | CASSVALAGETTQYF
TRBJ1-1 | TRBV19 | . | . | TGTGCCAGCGACTCTAGGGGTGGGAACACTGAAGCTTTCTTT | CASDSRGGNTEAFF
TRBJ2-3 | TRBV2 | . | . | TGTGCCAGCAGCAGCAGGCTCACAGATACGCAGTATTTT | CASSSRLTDTQYF
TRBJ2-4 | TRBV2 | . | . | TGTGCCAGCAGCCTCGGGGGTGCCAAAAACATTCAGTACTTC | CASSLGGAKNIQYF
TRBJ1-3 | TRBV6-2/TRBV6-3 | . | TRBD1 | TGTGCCAGCAGTCGGACAGGCTACTCTGGAAACACCATATATTTT | CASSRTGYSGNTIYF
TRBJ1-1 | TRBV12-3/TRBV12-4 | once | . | TGTGCCAGCAGTTTACGGGGGAACACTGAAGCTTTCTTT | CASSLRGNTEAFF
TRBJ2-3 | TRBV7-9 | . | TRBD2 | TGTGCCAGCACCTCTCCGAGAGCGGGATTCAGGACAGATACGCAGTATTTT | CASTSPRAGFRTDTQYF
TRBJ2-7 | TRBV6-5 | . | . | TGTGCCAGCAGTTATCGAGCCTCCTACGAGCAGTACTTC | CASSYRASYEQYF